The subject of this entry is one T cell receptor (beta chain). The antigen remains unidentified. Deletions cut 0 bases from V and 7 bases from J, with 12 bases between. This CDR3 is 13 amino acids long. The germline gives CDR1 GTSNPN, CDR2 SVGIG (reference sequence). The record originates from a study of CD8+ T cells in alopecia areata. Findings and limits, study-wide: Amid tofacitinib therapy, many expanded lesional clones stayed present in scalp and blood.

Treatment given: oral pan-JAK inhibitor, 5-10 mg twice daily. Extracted from the samples, RNA was reverse transcribed into cDNA to serve as the sequencing template. The protocol was immunoSEQ multiplex PCR, while the TCRdb copy is restricted to in-frame clones and leaves out a portion. The sample has about 250,000 clones; 60% are singletons. The V call is TRBV30, the J call TRBJ2-5; tentatively, D is TRBD2 (5 bases). The sequence derives from a human donor with alopecia areata. Sequencing used CD4+ T cells sorted from blood, obtained between weeks 51 and 54, from a patient treated with tofacitinib. The CDR3 coding sequence is TGTGCCTGGAGTGTACCCGGTGGAGGGACCCAGTACTTC. This encodes CAWSVPGGGTQYF.